The text below deals with one T cell receptor beta chain. Its antigen is undetermined. The junction shows a germline mismatch at one end, possibly a read error. This specimen belongs to a study of T cell repertoires in cytomegalovirus infection. Study-wide background: Both CMV infection and a matching HLA type were indicated by public TCR beta signatures. Study-level points and caveats: Carriers of CMV and the relevant HLA type were discriminated by public TCR beta frequency. HLA-C-restricted CMV clonotypes gave the most frequent clonotype in two of eight donors.

A single record per CDR3 protein comes from TCRdb applying MiXCR to the reads. The sample shows a few hundred thousand distinct CDR3 sequences, approximately 15% of them seen only once. The CDR3 length is 11 residues. The V gene's germline CDR1 is MNHEY and CDR2 SVGEGT. The sample comprised CD8+ T cells from PBMCs. This receptor was taken from a human donor in good health (CMV status not recorded). Some clones in this sample may be carry-over from other donors' samples. The chain recombines TRBV6-2 or TRBV6-3 with TRBJ1-1; 7 bases fit TRBD1. CDR3 amino acids: CASSYPGQTFF. The CDR3, as DNA: TGTGCTAGCAGTTACCCGGGACAGACTTTCTTT.